The sequence of this TCR delta chain was determined in a study of gamma-delta T cells after stem cell transplantation. TCRdb redid the clone calls on the RT-PCR reads with CATT. The repertoire holds 10,000 to 13,000 delta-chain clones, with around 41% as singletons. The V and J ends lost 0 bases and 1 base respectively, with 26 bases between them. This CDR3 contains 20 residues. Germline CDR1 GEAIGNYY, CDR2 EKD. This chain connects TRDV2 to TRDJ1; tentatively, D is TRDD2 or TRDD3 (5 bases each). The source material was gamma-delta T cells. The source is a human donor. It is not recorded whose cells these are; they may come from a transplant donor. CDR3 DNA: TGTGCCTGTGACACCGGGGAGATCGACTTGGCGATCCTAGGCACCGATAAACTCATCTTT. Translation gives CACDTGEIDLAILGTDKLIF.